This TCR beta chain was sequenced in a study of blood T cells in healthy people across ages. This clonotype appeared a few times. Germline V gene sequence: CDR1 SGDLS, CDR2 YYNGEE. Trimming removed 3 bases from V and 0 bases from J, with 10 bases in between. The CDR3 is 16 residues long. Combining a sample-barcoded 5' primer with a J-beta primer mix, a second PCR ran for roughly 6 to 11 cycles. Tags on each cDNA molecule came from a template-switch adaptor with 12 random nucleotides. Each CDR3 protein gets one entry after TCRdb re-called the 5' RACE reads with MiXCR. The table lists around 970,000 distinct CDR3 sequences, roughly half of them singletons. Donors were healthy Caucasian individuals from Russia aged roughly 6 to 100. Around 10 milliliters was the volume of peripheral blood drawn from each donor. Each sample had at least 6 million PBMCs isolated.

The source of this sequence is a woman aged 55-69 years in good health. The V call is TRBV9, the J call TRBJ2-6; tentatively, D is TRBD1 (5 bases). The sample consisted of blood. This CDR3 is CASSADISSGANVLTF. CDR3 in DNA: TGTGCCAGCAGCGCGGACATAAGCTCTGGGGCCAACGTCCTGACTTTC.